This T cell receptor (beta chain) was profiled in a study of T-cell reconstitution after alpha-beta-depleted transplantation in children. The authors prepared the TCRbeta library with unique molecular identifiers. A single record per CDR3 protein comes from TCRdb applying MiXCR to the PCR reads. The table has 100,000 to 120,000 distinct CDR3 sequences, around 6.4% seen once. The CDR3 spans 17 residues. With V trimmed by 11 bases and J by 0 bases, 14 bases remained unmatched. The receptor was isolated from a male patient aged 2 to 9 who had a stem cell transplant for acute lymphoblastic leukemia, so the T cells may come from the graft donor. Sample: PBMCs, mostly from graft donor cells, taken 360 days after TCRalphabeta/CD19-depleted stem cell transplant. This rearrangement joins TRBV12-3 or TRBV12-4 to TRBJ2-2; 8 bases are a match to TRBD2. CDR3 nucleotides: TGTGCCCTCTGCCCGGGGGGGGAACGTCCGAACACCGGGGAGCTGTTTTTT. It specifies CALCPGGERPNTGELFF.